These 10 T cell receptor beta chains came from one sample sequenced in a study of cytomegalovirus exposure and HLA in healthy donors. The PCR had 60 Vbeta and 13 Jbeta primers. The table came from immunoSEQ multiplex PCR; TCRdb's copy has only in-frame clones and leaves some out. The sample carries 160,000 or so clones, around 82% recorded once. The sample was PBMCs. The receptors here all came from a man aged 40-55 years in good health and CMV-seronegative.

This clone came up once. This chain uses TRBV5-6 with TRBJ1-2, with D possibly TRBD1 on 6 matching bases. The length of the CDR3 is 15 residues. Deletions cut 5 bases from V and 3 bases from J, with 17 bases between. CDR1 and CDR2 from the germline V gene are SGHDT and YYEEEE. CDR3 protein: CASRGTGTRDYGYTF. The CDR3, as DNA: TGTGCCAGCAGGGGGACCGGGACAAGGGACTATGGCTACACCTTC. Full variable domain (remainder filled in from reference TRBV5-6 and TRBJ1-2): DAGVTQSPTHLIKTRGQQVTLRCSPKSGHDTVSWYQQALGQGPQFIFQYYEEEERQRGNFPDRFSGHQFPNYSSELNVNALLLGDSALYLCASRGTGTRDYGYTFGSGTRLTVV.

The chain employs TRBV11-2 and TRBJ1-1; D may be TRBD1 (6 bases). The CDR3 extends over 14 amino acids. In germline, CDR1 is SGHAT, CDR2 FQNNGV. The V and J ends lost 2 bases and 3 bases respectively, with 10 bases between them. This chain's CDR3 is CASSLPGADTEAFF. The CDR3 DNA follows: TGTGCCAGCAGCTTACCAGGGGCAGACACTGAAGCTTTCTTT.

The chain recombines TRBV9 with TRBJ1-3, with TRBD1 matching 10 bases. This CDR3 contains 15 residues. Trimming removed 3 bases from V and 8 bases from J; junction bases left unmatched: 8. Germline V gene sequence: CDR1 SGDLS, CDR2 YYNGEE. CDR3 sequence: CASSAPDRGLDTIYF. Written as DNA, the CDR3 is TGTGCCAGCAGCGCACCCGACAGGGGGCTTGACACCATATATTTT.

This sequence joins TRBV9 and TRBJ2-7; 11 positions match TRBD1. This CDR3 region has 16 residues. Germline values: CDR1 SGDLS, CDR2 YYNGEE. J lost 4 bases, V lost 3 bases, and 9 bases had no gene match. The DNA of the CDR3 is TGTGCCAGCAGCGCCTCCGGGACAGGGGGGTTATACGAGCAGTACTTC. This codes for CASSASGTGGLYEQYF.

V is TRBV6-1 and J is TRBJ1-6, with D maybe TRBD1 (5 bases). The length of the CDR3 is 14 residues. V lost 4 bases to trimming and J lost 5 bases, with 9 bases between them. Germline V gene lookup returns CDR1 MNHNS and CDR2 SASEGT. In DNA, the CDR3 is TGTGCCAGCAGTGCGAGGACAAATAATTCACCCCTCCACTTT. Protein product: CASSARTNNSPLHF.

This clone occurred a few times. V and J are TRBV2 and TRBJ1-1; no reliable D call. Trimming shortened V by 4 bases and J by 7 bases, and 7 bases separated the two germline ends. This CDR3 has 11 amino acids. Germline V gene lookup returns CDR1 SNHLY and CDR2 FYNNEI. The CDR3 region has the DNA TGTGCCAGCAGTGCCCAGGTTGAAGCTTTCTTT. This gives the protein CASSAQVEAFF.

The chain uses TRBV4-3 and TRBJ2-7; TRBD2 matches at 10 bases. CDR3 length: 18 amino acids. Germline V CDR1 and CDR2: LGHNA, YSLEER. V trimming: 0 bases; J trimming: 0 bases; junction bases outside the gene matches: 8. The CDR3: CASSQDASGSHLSYEQYF. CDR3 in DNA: TGCGCCAGCAGCCAAGACGCTAGCGGGAGTCATCTCTCCTACGAGCAGTACTTC.

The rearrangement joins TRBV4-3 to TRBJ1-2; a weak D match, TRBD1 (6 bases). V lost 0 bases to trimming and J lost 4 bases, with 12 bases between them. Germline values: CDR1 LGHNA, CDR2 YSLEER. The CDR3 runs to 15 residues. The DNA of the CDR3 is TGCGCCAGCAGCCAAGAATGGGGGCTGGTCTATGGCTACACCTTC. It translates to CASSQEWGLVYGYTF.

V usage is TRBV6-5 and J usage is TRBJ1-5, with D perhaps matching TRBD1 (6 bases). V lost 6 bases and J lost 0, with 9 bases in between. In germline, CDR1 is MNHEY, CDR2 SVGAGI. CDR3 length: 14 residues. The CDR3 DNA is TGTGCCAGCAGCCAGGGGTATAGCAATCAGCCCCAGCATTTT. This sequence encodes CASSQGYSNQPQHF.

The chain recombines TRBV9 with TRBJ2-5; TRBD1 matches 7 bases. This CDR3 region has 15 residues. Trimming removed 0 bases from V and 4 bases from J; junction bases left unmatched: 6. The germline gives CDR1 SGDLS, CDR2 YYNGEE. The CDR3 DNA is TGTGCCAGCAGCGTAGAGGGGGACAGTAGAGAGACCCAGTACTTC. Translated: CASSVEGDSRETQYF.